Given below is one TCR beta chain in context. Its antigen is not identified. One end of the junction fails to match germline, which may point to a read error. This record belongs to a study of cytomegalovirus exposure and HLA in healthy donors. The study's findings and limits: Researchers had no immune exposure information except CMV serostatus available. Accurate prediction of HLA-A and HLA-B alleles (for most subjects) was reportedly achieved from TCR beta sequences. A few CMV-associated chains proved CMV antigen-specific in vitro.

Primers: 60 Vbeta forward and 13 Jbeta reverse. Libraries were prepared by immunoSEQ multiplex PCR; TCRdb keeps only in-frame clonotypes and omits some of them. The data hold 150,000 to 200,000 clones, with about 85% observed a single time. Sequenced sample: PBMCs. The clonotype was recovered from a boy younger than 10 in good health and CMV-seronegative.

CDR3 protein: CSSSQTGGRPYGYTF. Written as DNA, the CDR3 is TGTTCCAGCAGCCAGACAGGGGGCCGCCCCTATGGCTACACCTTC. V and J are TRBV7-9 and TRBJ1-2, with TRBD1 matching 10 bases. This CDR3 is built from 15 residues. Germline CDR1 reads SEHNR; CDR2 reads FQNEAQ (reference sequence).